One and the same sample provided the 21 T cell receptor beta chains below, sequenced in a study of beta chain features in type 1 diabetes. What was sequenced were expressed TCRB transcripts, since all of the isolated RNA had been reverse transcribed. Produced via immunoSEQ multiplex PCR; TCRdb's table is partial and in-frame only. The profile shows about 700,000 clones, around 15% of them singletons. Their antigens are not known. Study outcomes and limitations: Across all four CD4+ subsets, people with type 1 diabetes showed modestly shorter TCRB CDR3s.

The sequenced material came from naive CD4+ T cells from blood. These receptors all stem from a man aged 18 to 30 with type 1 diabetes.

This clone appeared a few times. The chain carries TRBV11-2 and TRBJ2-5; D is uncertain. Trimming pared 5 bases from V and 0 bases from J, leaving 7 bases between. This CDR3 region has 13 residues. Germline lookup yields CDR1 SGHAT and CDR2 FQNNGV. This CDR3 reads CASSAQHQETQYF. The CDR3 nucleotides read TGTGCCAGCAGCGCTCAACACCAAGAGACCCAGTACTTC.

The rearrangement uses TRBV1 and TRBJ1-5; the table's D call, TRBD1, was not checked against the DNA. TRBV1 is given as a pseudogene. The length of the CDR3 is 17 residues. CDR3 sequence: CTSSHYSGTNSNQPQHF. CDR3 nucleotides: TGCACCAGCAGCCATTATTCGGGGACAAATAGCAATCAGCCCCAGCATTTT.

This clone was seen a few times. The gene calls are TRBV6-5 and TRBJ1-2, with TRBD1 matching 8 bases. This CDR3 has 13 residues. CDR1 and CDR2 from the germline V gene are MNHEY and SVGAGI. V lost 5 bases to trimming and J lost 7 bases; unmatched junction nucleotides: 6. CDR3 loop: CASSLRDRGGYTF. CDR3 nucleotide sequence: TGTGCCAGCAGTCTCCGCGACAGGGGTGGCTACACCTTC.

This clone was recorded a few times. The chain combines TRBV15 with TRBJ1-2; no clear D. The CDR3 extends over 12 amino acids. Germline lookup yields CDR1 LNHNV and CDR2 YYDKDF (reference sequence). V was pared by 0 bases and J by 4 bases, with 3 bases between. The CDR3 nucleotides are TGTGCCACCAGCAGAGAAAGCTATGGCTACACCTTC. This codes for CATSRESYGYTF.

CDR3 nucleotide sequence: TGTGCCAGCAGCTCAGGTTCTACTGCCTACAATGAGCAGTTCTTC. Amino acids: CASSSGSTAYNEQFF. V usage is TRBV7-9 and J usage is TRBJ2-1; D uncertain. The CDR3 runs 15 residues. Trimming cost V 4 bases and J 2 bases, with 12 bases left between them. Germline loops: CDR1 SEHNR, CDR2 FQNEAQ (reference sequence).

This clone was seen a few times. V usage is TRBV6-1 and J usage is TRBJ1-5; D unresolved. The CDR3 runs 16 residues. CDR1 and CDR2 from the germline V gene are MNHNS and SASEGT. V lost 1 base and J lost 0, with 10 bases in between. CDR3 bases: TGTGCCAGCAGTGAAGGTTTTGTGAATAGCAATCAGCCCCAGCATTTT. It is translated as CASSEGFVNSNQPQHF.

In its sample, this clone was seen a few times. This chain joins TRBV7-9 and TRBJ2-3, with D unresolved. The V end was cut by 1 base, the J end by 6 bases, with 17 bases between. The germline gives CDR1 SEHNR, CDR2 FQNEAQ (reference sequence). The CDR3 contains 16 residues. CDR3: CASSLEWAGRADTQYF. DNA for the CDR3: TGTGCCAGCAGCTTAGAGTGGGCAGGAAGGGCGGATACGCAGTATTTT.

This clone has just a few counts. The CDR3 DNA reads TGTGCCAGCAGCTTAGTTCTTAGCGGGGGCCCCACAGATACGCAGTATTTT. This codes for CASSLVLSGGPTDTQYF. The chain employs TRBV7-2 and TRBJ2-3, with 9 bases fitting TRBD2. There are 17 residues in the CDR3. Germline lookup yields CDR1 SGHTA and CDR2 FQGNSA. Losses at the gene ends were 1 base for V and 2 bases for J; bases not matched to a gene: 7.

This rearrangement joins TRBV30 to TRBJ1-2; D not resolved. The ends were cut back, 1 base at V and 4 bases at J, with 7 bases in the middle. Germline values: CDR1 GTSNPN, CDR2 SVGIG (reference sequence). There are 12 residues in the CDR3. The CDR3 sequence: CAWSESSYGYTF. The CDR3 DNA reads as TGTGCCTGGAGTGAATCGAGCTATGGCTACACCTTC.

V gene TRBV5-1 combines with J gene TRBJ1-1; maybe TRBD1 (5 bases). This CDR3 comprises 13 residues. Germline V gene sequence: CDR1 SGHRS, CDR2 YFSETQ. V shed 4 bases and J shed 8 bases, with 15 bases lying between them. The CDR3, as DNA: TGCGCCAGCAGCCCGGGGACGGCGTACGAAGCTTTCTTT. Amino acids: CASSPGTAYEAFF.

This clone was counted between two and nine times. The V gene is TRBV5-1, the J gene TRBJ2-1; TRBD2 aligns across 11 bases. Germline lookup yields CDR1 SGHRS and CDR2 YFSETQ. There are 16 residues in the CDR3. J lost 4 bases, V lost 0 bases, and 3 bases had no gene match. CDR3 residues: CASSLETSGIYNEQFF. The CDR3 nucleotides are TGCGCCAGCAGCTTGGAGACTAGCGGGATTTACAATGAGCAGTTCTTC.

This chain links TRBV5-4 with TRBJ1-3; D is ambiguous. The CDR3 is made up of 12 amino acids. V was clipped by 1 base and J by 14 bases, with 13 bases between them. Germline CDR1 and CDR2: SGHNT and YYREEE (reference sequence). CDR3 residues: CASSLRSYGVYF. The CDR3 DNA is TGTGCCAGCAGCTTGAGGTCCTATGGAGTATATTTT. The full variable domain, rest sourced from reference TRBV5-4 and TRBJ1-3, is ETGVTQSPTHLIKTRGQQVTLRCSSQSGHNTVSWYQQALGQGPQFIFQYYREEENGRGNFPPRFSGLQFPNYSSELNVNALELDDSALYLCASSLRSYGVYFGEGSWLTVV.

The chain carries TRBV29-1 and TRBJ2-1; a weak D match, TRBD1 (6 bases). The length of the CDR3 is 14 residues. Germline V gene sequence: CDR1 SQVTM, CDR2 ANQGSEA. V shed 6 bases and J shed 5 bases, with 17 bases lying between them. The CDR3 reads CSVADRFHDNEQFF. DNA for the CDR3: TGCAGCGTCGCCGACAGGTTCCACGACAATGAGCAGTTCTTC.

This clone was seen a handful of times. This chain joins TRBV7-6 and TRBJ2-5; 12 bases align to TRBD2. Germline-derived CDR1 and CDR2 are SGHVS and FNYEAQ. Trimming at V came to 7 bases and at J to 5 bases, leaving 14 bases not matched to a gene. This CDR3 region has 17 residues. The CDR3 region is CASTPSPSGGAGETQYF. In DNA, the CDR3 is TGTGCCAGCACCCCCTCCCCTAGCGGGGGGGCCGGTGAGACCCAGTACTTC.

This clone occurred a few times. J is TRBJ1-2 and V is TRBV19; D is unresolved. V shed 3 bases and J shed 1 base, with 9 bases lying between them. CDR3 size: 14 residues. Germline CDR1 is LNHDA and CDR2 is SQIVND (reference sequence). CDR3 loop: CASSIAVINYGYTF. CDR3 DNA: TGTGCCAGTAGTATTGCCGTTATTAACTATGGCTACACCTTC.

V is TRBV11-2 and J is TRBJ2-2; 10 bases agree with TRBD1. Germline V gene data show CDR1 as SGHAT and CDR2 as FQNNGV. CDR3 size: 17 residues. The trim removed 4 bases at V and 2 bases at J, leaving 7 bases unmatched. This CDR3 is CASSSTWTGGNTGELFF. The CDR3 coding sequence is TGTGCCAGCAGCTCCACTTGGACAGGGGGAAACACCGGGGAGCTGTTTTTT.

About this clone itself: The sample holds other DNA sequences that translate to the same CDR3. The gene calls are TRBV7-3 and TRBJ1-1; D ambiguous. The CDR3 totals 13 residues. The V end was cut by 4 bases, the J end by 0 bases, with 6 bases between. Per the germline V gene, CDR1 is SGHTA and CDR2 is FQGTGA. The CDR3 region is CASSSGMNTEAFF. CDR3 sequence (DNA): TGTGCCAGCAGCTCGGGGATGAACACTGAAGCTTTCTTT.

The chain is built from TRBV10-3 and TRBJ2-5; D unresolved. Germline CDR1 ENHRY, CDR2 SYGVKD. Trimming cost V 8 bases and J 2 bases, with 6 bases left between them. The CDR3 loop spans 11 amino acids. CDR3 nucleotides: TGTGCCATCGGAGTGCAAGAGACCCAGTACTTC. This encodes CAIGVQETQYF.

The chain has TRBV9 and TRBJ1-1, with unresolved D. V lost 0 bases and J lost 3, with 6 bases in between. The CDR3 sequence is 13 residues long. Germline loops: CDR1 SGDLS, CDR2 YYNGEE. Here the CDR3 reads CASSVERDTEAFF. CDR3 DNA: TGTGCCAGCAGCGTAGAAAGGGACACTGAAGCTTTCTTT. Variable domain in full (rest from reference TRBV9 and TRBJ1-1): DSGVTQTPKHLITATGQRVTLRCSPRSGDLSVYWYQQSLDQGLQFLIQYYNGEERAKGNILERFSAQQFPDLHSELNLSSLELGDSALYFCASSVERDTEAFFGQGTRLTVV.

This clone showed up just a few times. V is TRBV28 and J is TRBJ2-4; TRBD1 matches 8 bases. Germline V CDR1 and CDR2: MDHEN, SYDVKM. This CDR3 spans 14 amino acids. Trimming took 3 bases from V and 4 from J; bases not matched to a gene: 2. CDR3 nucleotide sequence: TGTGCCAGCAGTTTCGACAGGGGTAAAAACATTCAGTACTTC. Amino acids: CASSFDRGKNIQYF.

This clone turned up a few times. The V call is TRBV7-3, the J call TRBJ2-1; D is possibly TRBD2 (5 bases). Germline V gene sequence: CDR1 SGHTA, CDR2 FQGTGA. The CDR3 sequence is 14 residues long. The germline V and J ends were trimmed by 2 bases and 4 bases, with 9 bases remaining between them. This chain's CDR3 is CASSLGDYYNEQFF. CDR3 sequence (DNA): TGTGCCAGCAGCTTAGGCGACTATTACAATGAGCAGTTCTTC.